Listed here are 3 T cell receptor beta chains from one sample, sequenced in a study of OX40 agonist ivuxolimab in advanced cancers. Libraries were prepared by immunoSEQ multiplex PCR; TCRdb keeps only in-frame clonotypes and omits some of them. The sample lists approximately 87,000 clones, about nine tenths occurring once. The material sequenced was CD4+ or CD8+ T cells sorted from blood, taken in a trial of the OX40 agonist ivuxolimab. These receptors were obtained from an adult with an advanced solid tumor such as melanoma, head and neck, liver or kidney cancer.

The genes are TRBV6-5 and TRBJ2-3, with TRBD1 as a possible D gene (6 bases). CDR1 and CDR2 (germline): MNHEY, SVGAGI. The CDR3 covers 15 residues. Trimming took off 2 bases at V and 2 bases at J, with 11 bases between the two ends. The CDR3 spells CASSYQGGSTDTQYF. CDR3 coding DNA: TGTGCCAGCAGTTACCAAGGGGGTTCCACAGATACGCAGTATTTT.

The chain uses TRBV7-3 and TRBJ2-1; 7 nucleotides align to TRBD2. CDR1 is SGHTA and CDR2 is FQGTGA in the germline V gene. The CDR3 covers 16 residues. Trimming cost V 3 bases and J 0 bases; bases outside gene matches: 5. In DNA, the CDR3 is TGTGCCAGCAGCTTCATGTCTAGCGGCTCCTACAATGAGCAGTTCTTC. This gives the protein CASSFMSSGSYNEQFF.

DNA for the CDR3: TGTGCCATCACCCGTGACAGTCTGGAGACCCAGTACTTC. Its protein is CAITRDSLETQYF. This chain links TRBV10-3 with TRBJ2-5; a possible D gene is TRBD1 (5 bases). This CDR3 contains 13 residues. Germline loops: CDR1 ENHRY, CDR2 SYGVKD. V lost 7 bases, J lost 5 bases, and 14 bases lay in between.